Below are 20 T cell receptor beta chains sequenced from a single sample in a study of cytomegalovirus exposure and HLA in healthy donors. The PCR made use of 60 Vbeta and 13 Jbeta primers. Libraries were prepared by immunoSEQ multiplex PCR; TCRdb keeps only in-frame clonotypes and omits some of them. This table has 75,000 to 95,000 clones, roughly 78% appearing once. The sample comprised PBMCs. The receptors were sampled from a woman aged 35 to 49 in good health and CMV-seropositive.

The J gene is TRBJ2-7, the V gene TRBV5-1, with TRBD2 matching over 9 bases. Per the germline V gene, CDR1 is SGHRS and CDR2 is YFSETQ. The CDR3 is 17 amino acids. V lost 0 bases, J lost 1 base, and 8 bases stayed unmatched. For the CDR3, the DNA is TGCGCCAGCAGCTTGGGGGCTAGCGGGACCGTTTCCTACGAGCAGTACTTC. Translated: CASSLGASGTVSYEQYF.

The CDR3 DNA follows: TGTGCCAGCAGTTTTACTAGGGTCGGGGGCACTGAAGCTTTCTTT. This translates into CASSFTRVGGTEAFF. V gene TRBV28 combines with J gene TRBJ1-1, with D tentatively TRBD1 (5 bases). V lost 3 bases and J 4 bases, leaving 15 bases between the germline ends. The germline V gene encodes CDR1 MDHEN and CDR2 SYDVKM. This CDR3 is built from 15 residues.

This rearrangement joins TRBV9 to TRBJ2-5; 11 bases are shared with TRBD1. V lost 0 bases and J lost 5; bases outside the gene matches: 3. Germline V lookup: CDR1 SGDLS, CDR2 YYNGEE. The CDR3 is 15 amino acids. This chain's CDR3 is CASSVAGTGGETQYF. The CDR3 DNA follows: TGTGCCAGCAGCGTAGCCGGGACAGGGGGGGAGACCCAGTACTTC.

This clone was observed a few times. V is TRBV5-1 and J is TRBJ2-2; tentative D call: TRBD1 (6 bases). CDR1 is SGHRS and CDR2 is YFSETQ in the germline V gene. The germline V and J ends were trimmed by 0 bases and 5 bases, with 11 bases remaining between them. There are 15 residues in the CDR3. The CDR3 DNA reads as TGCGCCAGCAGCTTGGACAGGGTCCGAACCGGGGAGCTGTTTTTT. Translation gives CASSLDRVRTGELFF.

The gene calls are TRBV7-5 and TRBJ1-3; the table's D call, TRBD1, has no DNA check behind it. TRBV7-5 counts as a pseudogene. This CDR3 is 19 amino acids long. For the CDR3, the DNA is TGTGCCAGAAGCTTAGACGAGGGACAGGGGGGAAACTCTGGAAACACCATATATTTT. It translates to CARSLDEGQGGNSGNTIYF.

This clone has just a few counts. V usage is TRBV7-2 and J usage is TRBJ2-5, with D possibly matching TRBD2 (6 bases). In germline, CDR1 is SGHTA, CDR2 FQGNSA. Trimming removed 0 bases at V and 4 bases at J, with 15 bases between. CDR3 length: 16 residues. The CDR3 spells CASSLAFGRVGETQYF. CDR3 bases: TGTGCCAGCAGCTTAGCGTTCGGGAGAGTTGGAGAGACCCAGTACTTC.

This sequence joins TRBV7-9 and TRBJ1-2; weak D call: TRBD1 (5 bases). Per germline, CDR1 SEHNR and CDR2 FQNEAQ (reference sequence). Trimming shortened V by 5 bases and J by 4 bases, and 14 bases separated the two germline ends. The CDR3 sequence is 14 residues long. CDR3 residues: CASSALGGTYGYTF. CDR3 sequence (DNA): TGTGCCAGCAGCGCCCTGGGGGGGACCTATGGCTACACCTTC.

This rearrangement joins TRBV5-4 to TRBJ1-1; D not resolved. The CDR3 spans 13 residues. Per germline, CDR1 SGHNT and CDR2 YYREEE (reference sequence). Trimming cost V 4 bases and J 8 bases, with 15 bases left between them. The CDR3 DNA sequence: TGTGCCAGCAGCCAAGTACTAGGTGGAGAAGCTTTCTTT. Protein product: CASSQVLGGEAFF.

A few counts support this clone. V and J are TRBV11-3 and TRBJ1-3; possibly TRBD1 for D (5 bases). V was trimmed by 3 bases and J by 0 bases, leaving 12 bases between them. Looked up from germline, CDR1 is SGHNT and CDR2 is YENEEA. The CDR3 is made up of 16 amino acids. The CDR3, as DNA: TGTGCCAGCAGCTTTCTGACGGACACCTCTGGAAACACCATATATTTT. It encodes CASSFLTDTSGNTIYF.

This chain connects TRBV5-1 to TRBJ1-2; D possibly corresponds to TRBD1 (5 bases). V lost 3 bases, J lost 0 bases, and 9 bases lay in between. The germline V gene has CDR1 SGHRS and CDR2 YFSETQ. The CDR3 is 14 residues long. In DNA form, the CDR3 reads TGCGCCAGCAGCTCGGGGGAGACTAACTATGGCTACACCTTC. Amino acid sequence: CASSSGETNYGYTF.

The chain combines TRBV6-1 with TRBJ2-7, with D perhaps TRBD2 (5 bases). This CDR3 contains 15 residues. The germline V gene encodes CDR1 MNHNS and CDR2 SASEGT. With 10 bases removed from V and 0 bases from J, the gap between germline ends came to 19 bases. Here the CDR3 DNA reads TGTGCCACTGTCCGGGATCCTTCCGTCTCCTACGAGCAGTACTTC. As protein: CATVRDPSVSYEQYF.

This clone was observed once. The V and J genes are TRBV18 and TRBJ1-3; D not resolved. CDR3 size: 16 residues. Trimming removed 8 bases from V and 3 bases from J, with 20 bases in between. The germline CDR1 and CDR2 sequences are KGHSH and LQKENI. The CDR3 is CASALTVFEGGNTIYF. CDR3 DNA sequence: TGTGCCAGCGCACTTACGGTCTTCGAGGGTGGAAACACCATATATTTT.

V is TRBV9 and J is TRBJ2-5; 8 nucleotides agree with TRBD2. In germline, CDR1 is SGDLS, CDR2 YYNGEE. The junction had 4 bases not matched to a gene; V was cut back by 0 bases and J by 3 bases. The CDR3 is 15 amino acids. The DNA for the CDR3 is TGTGCCAGCAGCGTAGGCGGGGGACTAGAAGAGACCCAGTACTTC. Its translation: CASSVGGGLEETQYF.

This clone was seen a few times. The V and J genes are TRBV6-5 and TRBJ1-5, with D perhaps TRBD1 (5 bases). Germline V gene data show CDR1 as MNHEY and CDR2 as SVGAGI. Trimming cost V 2 bases and J 4 bases, with 9 bases left between them. The CDR3 is 14 amino acids. CDR3 bases: TGTGCCAGCAGTTACGCGGCAGGGAATCAGCCCCAGCATTTT. This codes for CASSYAAGNQPQHF.

This clone is termed hyperexpanded. The CDR3 reads CASSDGGVDTEAFF. In DNA, the CDR3 is TGTGCCAGCAGTGACGGGGGGGTGGACACTGAAGCTTTCTTT. This chain connects TRBV25-1 to TRBJ1-1, with D perhaps TRBD1 (5 bases). Germline V lookup: CDR1 MGHDK, CDR2 SYGVNS. The CDR3 has 14 amino acids. The V end was cut by 3 bases, the J end by 3 bases, with 11 bases between.

This clone was recorded a few times. The chain combines TRBV14 with TRBJ2-1; D remains ambiguous. Between the trimmed V and J ends, which lost 4 bases and 2 bases, there was a span of 12 bases. Germline-derived CDR1 and CDR2 are SGHDN and FVKESK. This CDR3 spans 15 amino acids. DNA of the CDR3: TGTGCCAGCAGCCCCAGAACAGCAACCTACAATGAGCAGTTCTTC. Encoded protein: CASSPRTATYNEQFF.

The gene calls are TRBV2 and TRBJ1-5; 8 bases are shared with TRBD1. This CDR3 contains 14 residues. V lost 6 bases, J lost 2 bases, and 3 bases stayed unmatched. Germline loops: CDR1 SNHLY, CDR2 FYNNEI. The DNA of the CDR3 is TGTGCCAGCAGCCAACAGGGGGGCAATCAGCCCCAGCATTTT. It codes for CASSQQGGNQPQHF.

The V call is TRBV4-2, the J call TRBJ2-1; D gene ambiguous. V dropped 0 bases and J dropped 6 bases, with 15 bases sitting between them. From germline, CDR1 is LGHNA and CDR2 YNFKEQ. The CDR3 covers 16 residues. CDR3 amino acids: CASSQDFPPRSNEQFF. CDR3 nucleotide sequence: TGTGCCAGCAGCCAAGACTTCCCCCCACGGAGCAATGAGCAGTTCTTC.

V is TRBV5-1 and J is TRBJ2-7, with TRBD2 identical over 10 bases. This CDR3 comprises 15 residues. The germline V gene encodes CDR1 SGHRS and CDR2 YFSETQ. V trimming: 7 bases; J trimming: 1 base; junction bases outside the gene matches: 8. The chain's CDR3 is CASAASGSRSYEQYF. CDR3 DNA: TGCGCCAGCGCAGCTAGCGGGAGTCGGTCCTACGAGCAGTACTTC.

The chain couples TRBV28 to TRBJ1-2; D possibly corresponds to TRBD1 (6 bases). CDR1 is MDHEN and CDR2 is SYDVKM in the germline V gene. The CDR3 is made up of 16 amino acids. V lost 4 bases to trimming and J lost 1 base, with 16 bases between them. The CDR3 region has the DNA TGTGCCAGCAGTTCCATAGGGGACACCATTAACTATGGCTACACCTTC. Protein product: CASSSIGDTINYGYTF.